This record looks at one TCR beta chain sequence and its context. It has no known antigen specificity. Base qualities were left out, and no much larger clone turns up one base away. At diagnosis, peripheral blood, uninvolved tumor-adjacent lung and tumor were collected and stored as a combination of fresh-frozen and FFPE material. This sample stems from a study of T cells in localized non-small cell lung cancer (dated by TCRdb to 2020 to 2022). In terms of the full investigation: The study examined T cell repertoires in under 300 patients with early-stage NSCLC and compared tumors with uninvolved tumor-adjacent lungs. The cohort consisted of 236 treatment-naive NSCLC patients whose localized lung tumors had been resected. Of the NSCLC patients, 120 to 150 were male and 85 to 110 were female, and the mean age was approximately 66 years.

Results and caveats for the whole study, not just this receptor: Because multi-region tumor sequencing was not done, intratumor heterogeneity could not be ruled out. Higher blood T cell density associated with longer overall survival, while higher adjacent-lung clonality associated with shorter survival. Because of the exploratory design, TCR variables were selected using unadjusted p-values without false-discovery rate correction. Uninvolved tumor-adjacent lung showed the highest T cell clonality, higher than tumor, which suggests more focused antigenic responses in the uninvolved tumor-adjacent lung. Of the top 100 tumor clones, a median of 57 were detected in paired uninvolved adjacent lung; under 35 were also among that lung's top 100.

TCR beta CDR3 regions were sequenced from DNA using the immunoSEQ Assay. The source study handled its data this way. T cell density was computed as TCR beta template counts normalized to usable DNA estimated by amplifying housekeeping genes. Richness was estimated using the preseqR package, with extrapolation to 400,000 templates for PBMC samples and to 120,000 templates for tissue samples. Clonality was defined as one minus Pielou's evenness. Tissue-enriched TCRs were identified through differential abundance testing performed on productive amino-acid clonotypes, with a minimum total count of 5 and an alpha of 0.1. Repertoire overlap between compartments was quantified with the Jaccard Index and Morisita Overlap Index. GLIPH clustered TCR beta CDR3s with public tetramer-defined viral CDR3s; viral motifs required at least three viral sequences plus V-gene enrichment. Imported from immuneACCESS, the table was reduced by TCRdb to in-frame sequences with V and J called. These copies leave out some clones; in studies compared against another copy, an unresolved V gene accounts for under half, and the cause of the remainder is not known. Clonal size and the V and J genes are those of that table, whereas D and trimming came from the DNA. This sample holds about 5,000 clones; roughly 30% were observed only once. About 4.6% of the sample lies in the top ten.

The junction shows trimming of 3 bases on V and 3 bases on J, plus 8 bases between the germline ends. For CDR1 and CDR2, the germline V gene (reference sequence) lists LNHDA and SQIVND. The cysteine opens and the phenylalanine closes a CDR3 of 14 amino acids. Just the 42-base CDR3 DNA is kept, in frame starting at base 1. The sequences come from lung tumor tissue, collected before any cancer treatment. The source of this sequence is a man between 40 and 75 years old with stage III squamous cell lung carcinoma. Here the chain combines TRBV19 and TRBJ2-2, with the identity of the D gene unclear. The DNA reads as follows: TGTGCCAGTAGTATGAACCTCTACACCGGGGAGCTGTTTTTT. This translates into CASSMNLYTGELFF.